Below are 22 T cell receptor beta chains sequenced from a single sample in a study of CD8+ T cells in alopecia areata. Reverse transcribed after extraction, RNA yielded cDNA as the sequencing template. Measured with immunoSEQ multiplex PCR; TCRdb has only the in-frame clones, and not every one. The sample consists of 98,000 or so clones, 50% to 70% of them appearing once. Sequencing was done on a sample of NKG2D-low CD8+ T cells sorted from blood. These TCRs come from a human donor with alopecia areata.

The genes are TRBV28 and TRBJ2-5; D is perhaps TRBD1 (6 bases). The CDR3 totals 16 residues. V lost 5 bases, J lost 5 bases, and 21 bases lay in between. The germline V gene has CDR1 MDHEN and CDR2 SYDVKM. The DNA for the CDR3 is TGTGCCAGCAGTCAGTCCGTACAGGGCCCGAGGGAGACCCAGTACTTC. The encoded protein is CASSQSVQGPRETQYF.

This clone has only a few counts. V usage is TRBV11-2 and J usage is TRBJ2-7, with 9 nucleotides matching TRBD1. CDR1 and CDR2 from the germline V gene are SGHAT and FQNNGV. Trimming cost V 5 bases and J 4 bases; bases outside gene matches: 3. This CDR3 comprises 13 residues. CDR3 nucleotides: TGTGCCAGCAGCCACGGGACAGGGTACGAGCAGTACTTC. Translation: CASSHGTGYEQYF. The full variable domain, completed using reference TRBV11-2 and TRBJ2-7, is EAGVAQSPRYKIIEKRQSVAFWCNPISGHATLYWYQQILGQGPKLLIQFQNNGVVDDSQLPKDRFSAERLKGVDSTLKIQPAKLEDSAVYLCASSHGTGYEQYFGPGTRLTVT.

V and J are TRBV29-1 and TRBJ1-1; the D is unclear. The CDR3 runs to 12 residues. The V gene lost 2 bases and the J gene lost 7 bases, with 11 bases spanning the gap. The germline gives CDR1 SQVTM, CDR2 ANQGSEA. The CDR3 nucleotides are TGCAGCGTTGAATTTCAACGTGATGAAGCTTTCTTT. Protein product: CSVEFQRDEAFF.

V and J are TRBV15 and TRBJ2-7; 9 nucleotides line up with TRBD1. Unmatched junction bases numbered 11, after V lost 3 bases and J lost 5 bases. Germline values: CDR1 LNHNV, CDR2 YYDKDF (reference sequence). CDR3 size: 16 residues. CDR3 nucleotides: TGTGCCACCAGCAGTGATTTGGACAGGGGAGCCGACGAGCAGTACTTC. As protein: CATSSDLDRGADEQYF.

The chain uses TRBV7-8 and TRBJ2-1; 8 bases are a match to TRBD1. The CDR3 runs to 13 residues. Losses at the gene ends were 8 bases for V and 6 bases for J; bases not matched to a gene: 6. Per the germline V gene, CDR1 is SGHVS and CDR2 is FQNEAQ. The CDR3 region is CASSGTGFNEQFF. In DNA form, the CDR3 reads TGTGCCAGCTCCGGGACAGGTTTCAATGAGCAGTTCTTC.

This chain's CDR3 is CASNPQGGEVLDTQYF. The CDR3 DNA reads as TGTGCCAGCAATCCACAGGGCGGGGAGGTTTTAGATACGCAGTATTTT. The rearrangement links TRBV28 to TRBJ2-3; D could derive from TRBD1 or TRBD2 (6 bases each). The germline CDR1 and CDR2 sequences are MDHEN and SYDVKM. V was clipped by 7 bases and J by 5 bases, with 22 bases between them. The CDR3 loop spans 16 amino acids. Filled out from reference TRBV28 and TRBJ2-3, the complete variable domain reads DVKVTQSSRYLVKRTGEKVFLECVQDMDHENMFWYRQDPGLGLRLIYFSYDVKMKEKGDIPEGYSVSREKKERFSLILESASTNQTSMYLCASNPQGGEVLDTQYFGPGTRLTVL.

The chain couples TRBV29-1 to TRBJ1-1; 10 nucleotides agree with TRBD1. From germline, CDR1 is SQVTM and CDR2 ANQGSEA. This CDR3 is 14 amino acids long. V shed 8 bases and J 4 bases; nucleotides not matched to a gene: 10. This chain's CDR3 is CSTPGTGEGTEAFF. The CDR3 nucleotides are TGCAGCACCCCCGGGACAGGGGAGGGCACTGAAGCTTTCTTT.

This chain links TRBV11-2 with TRBJ1-2, with D uncertain. The CDR3 length is 14 residues. The germline V gene has CDR1 SGHAT and CDR2 FQNNGV. Trimming took 5 bases from V and 8 from J, leaving 18 bases between them. Here the CDR3 DNA reads TGTGCCAGCAGCCCCCCAGAACTGCCAGACGGCTACACCTTC. Translating it yields CASSPPELPDGYTF.

The gene calls are TRBV29-1 and TRBJ2-3, with D tentatively TRBD1 (5 bases). Trimming shortened V by 4 bases and J by 2 bases, and 10 bases separated the two germline ends. The CDR3 totals 13 residues. Per the germline V gene, CDR1 is SQVTM and CDR2 is ANQGSEA. In nucleotides, the CDR3 is TGCAGCGTTGTGACAGCTGACACAGATACGCAGTATTTT. It specifies CSVVTADTDTQYF.

This chain uses TRBV9 with TRBJ2-1, with 11 bases aligning to TRBD2. This CDR3 region has 15 residues. Trimming at V came to 0 bases and at J to 7 bases, leaving 3 bases not matched to a gene. Germline lookup yields CDR1 SGDLS and CDR2 YYNGEE. The CDR3, as DNA: TGTGCCAGCAGCGTAGTTAGCGGGAGGGGGAATGAGCAGTTCTTC. Translation: CASSVVSGRGNEQFF.

In its sample, this clone was seen a few times. The J gene is TRBJ1-4, the V gene TRBV28; no clear D. Germline CDR1 MDHEN, CDR2 SYDVKM. With 5 bases removed from V and 13 bases from J, the gap between germline ends came to 14 bases. This CDR3 contains 12 residues. CDR3 sequence: CASSRLRGALFF. DNA for the CDR3: TGTGCCAGCAGTCGGCTGCGGGGAGCACTGTTTTTT.

This clone was counted only a few times. The chain carries TRBV7-8 and TRBJ2-7; tentatively, D is TRBD1 or TRBD2 (5 bases each). The V gene lost 5 bases and the J gene lost 3 bases, with 14 bases spanning the gap. Germline CDR1 is SGHVS and CDR2 is FQNEAQ. The CDR3 totals 14 residues. CDR3 loop: CASSNRGRFYEQYF. In DNA form, the CDR3 reads TGTGCCAGCAGCAACCGGGGACGTTTCTACGAGCAGTACTTC.

The chain carries TRBV14 and TRBJ2-1; 13 bases match TRBD2. This CDR3 has 16 amino acids. The V segment lost 4 bases and the J segment 9 bases; nucleotides outside the gene matches: 9. Per germline, CDR1 SGHDN and CDR2 FVKESK. The CDR3 loop reads CASSLPGLAGMVEQFF. The CDR3 coding sequence is TGTGCCAGCAGCCTTCCGGGACTAGCGGGAATGGTTGAGCAGTTCTTC. The full variable domain, rest sourced from reference TRBV14 and TRBJ2-1, is EAGVTQFPSHSVIEKGQTVTLRCDPISGHDNLYWYRRVMGKEIKFLLHFVKESKQDESGMPNNRFLAERTGGTYSTLKVQPAELEDSGVYFCASSLPGLAGMVEQFFGPGTRLTVL.

To note about this clone: A read error likely explains this, since a far larger clone differs by one base. Other nucleotide sequences in the sample specify the same CDR3. This chain uses TRBV11-2 with TRBJ2-7; D gene uncertain. Trimming shortened V by 4 bases and J by 0 bases, and 4 bases separated the two germline ends. CDR1 and CDR2 (germline): SGHAT, FQNNGV. The CDR3 has 12 residues. CDR3 nucleotides: TGTGCCAGCAGCTCGAGCTCCTACGAGCAGTACTTC. This sequence encodes CASSSSSYEQYF.

The V and J genes are TRBV5-1 and TRBJ2-7; 10 bases fit TRBD2. The V segment lost 4 bases and the J segment 3 bases; nucleotides outside the gene matches: 28. This CDR3 contains 22 residues. Germline V gene sequence: CDR1 SGHRS, CDR2 YFSETQ. CDR3 sequence (DNA): TGCGCCAGCAGCCATCTAGCGGGAGTAACAACTGACTTATGGGCTTGGGGCTACGAGCAGTACTTC. It yields the protein CASSHLAGVTTDLWAWGYEQYF.

This clone was detected only once. This sequence joins TRBV5-1 and TRBJ2-3; tentatively, D is TRBD2 (5 bases). Germline CDR1 is SGHRS and CDR2 is YFSETQ. V gave up 0 bases and J gave up 5 bases, with 10 bases separating them. This CDR3 comprises 14 residues. This CDR3 is CASSLGESEDTQYF. The CDR3 DNA reads TGCGCCAGCAGCTTGGGGGAGTCTGAAGATACGCAGTATTTT.

The V call is TRBV2, the J call TRBJ2-1, with 13 bases lining up with TRBD2. V lost 3 bases, J lost 10 bases, and 6 bases stayed unmatched. This CDR3 comprises 15 residues. Germline values: CDR1 SNHLY, CDR2 FYNNEI. CDR3 sequence: CASSDTSGRAGEQFF. The DNA of the CDR3 is TGTGCCAGCAGTGATACTAGCGGGAGGGCCGGCGAGCAGTTCTTC. Full variable domain (missing parts from reference TRBV2 and TRBJ2-1): EPEVTQTPSHQVTQMGQEVILRCVPISNHLYFYWYRQILGQKVEFLVSFYNNEISEKSEIFDDQFSVERPDGSNFTLKIRSTKLEDSAMYFCASSDTSGRAGEQFFGPGTRLTVL.

V usage is TRBV27 and J usage is TRBJ2-1; no firm D call. Deletions cut 6 bases from V and 0 bases from J, with 9 bases between. This CDR3 has 14 amino acids. Looked up from germline, CDR1 is MNHEY and CDR2 is SMNVEV (reference sequence). CDR3 sequence: CASREASSYNEQFF. The CDR3 region has the DNA TGTGCCAGCAGGGAAGCAAGCTCCTACAATGAGCAGTTCTTC.

The CDR3 bases are TGTGCCAGCAGCTCCAAGATCTATTCCTATGGCTACACCTTC. Translated, it gives CASSSKIYSYGYTF. This chain connects TRBV7-2 to TRBJ1-2; D remains ambiguous. The germline V gene has CDR1 SGHTA and CDR2 FQGNSA. The length of the CDR3 is 14 residues. V shed 4 bases and J shed 4 bases, with 13 bases lying between them.

This chain connects TRBV29-1 to TRBJ1-5; possibly TRBD1 for D (6 bases). From germline, CDR1 is SQVTM and CDR2 ANQGSEA. The V and J ends lost 6 bases and 2 bases respectively, with 20 bases between them. The CDR3 totals 16 residues. Here the CDR3 reads CSVATTGWGGNQPQHF. The CDR3 DNA is TGCAGCGTAGCGACTACAGGGTGGGGTGGCAATCAGCCCCAGCATTTT.

The chain has TRBV13 and TRBJ2-7, with a weak D call TRBD2 (5 bases). Germline CDR1 PRHDT, CDR2 FYEKMQ (reference sequence). The CDR3 is made up of 15 amino acids. V was trimmed by 8 bases and J by 1 base, leaving 18 bases between them. CDR3 sequence: CASAVGVSHSYEQYF. CDR3 nucleotides: TGTGCCAGCGCGGTCGGGGTCAGCCATTCCTACGAGCAGTACTTC.

This sequence joins TRBV27 and TRBJ1-5; TRBD1 is a possible D gene (6 bases). V lost 5 bases and J lost 6, with 14 bases in between. The length of the CDR3 is 14 residues. Germline CDR1 and CDR2: MNHEY and SMNVEV (reference sequence). The CDR3 protein is CASSGRGWSQPQHF. CDR3 nucleotides: TGTGCCAGCAGTGGCAGGGGTTGGAGTCAGCCCCAGCATTTT.